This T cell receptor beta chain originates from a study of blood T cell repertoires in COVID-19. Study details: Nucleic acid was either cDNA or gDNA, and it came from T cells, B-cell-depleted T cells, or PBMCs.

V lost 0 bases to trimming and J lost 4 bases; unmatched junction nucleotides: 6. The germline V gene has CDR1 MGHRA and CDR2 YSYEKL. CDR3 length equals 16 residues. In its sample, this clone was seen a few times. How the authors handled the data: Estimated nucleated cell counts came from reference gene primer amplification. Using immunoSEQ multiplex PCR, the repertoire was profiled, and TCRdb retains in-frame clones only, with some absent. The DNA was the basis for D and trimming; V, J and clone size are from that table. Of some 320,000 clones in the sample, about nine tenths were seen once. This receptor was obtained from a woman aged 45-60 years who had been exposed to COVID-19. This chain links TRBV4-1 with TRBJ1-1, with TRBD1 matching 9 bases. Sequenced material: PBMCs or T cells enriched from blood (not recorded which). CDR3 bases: TGCGCCAGCAGCCAAGATAAAAGACAGGGGGGCACTGAAGCTTTCTTT. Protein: CASSQDKRQGGTEAFF.